The 10 T cell receptor beta chains below come from one sample, sequenced in a study of T-cell reconstitution after alpha-beta-depleted transplantation in children. As it was prepared, the TCRbeta library received unique molecular identifiers. TCRdb ran MiXCR on the PCR reads and lists one entry per CDR3 protein. This sample has some 350,000 distinct CDR3 sequences, with 16% found just once. The starting material was PBMCs, mostly from graft donor cells, obtained 360 days after TCRalphabeta/CD19-depleted stem cell transplant. The source is a male patient between 2 and 10 years old who had a stem cell transplant for acute lymphoblastic leukemia, so the T cells may come from the graft donor.

The rearrangement links TRBV7-8 to TRBJ1-4; D not certain. The CDR3 covers 13 residues. V lost 5 bases, J lost 0 bases, and 4 bases lay in between. Looked up from germline, CDR1 is SGHVS and CDR2 is FQNEAQ. The CDR3 sequence: CASSPATNEKLFF. The DNA of the CDR3 is TGTGCCAGCAGCCCTGCAACTAATGAAAAACTGTTTTTT.

This clonotype was found a few times. The genes are TRBV28 and TRBJ2-5; 12 bases are shared with TRBD2. V was pared by 5 bases and J by 4 bases, with 8 bases of the junction left unmatched. Germline lookup yields CDR1 MDHEN and CDR2 SYDVKM. This CDR3 comprises 16 residues. CDR3 loop: CASSPRLAGVGETQYF. CDR3 coding DNA: TGTGCCAGCAGTCCCCGACTAGCGGGAGTAGGAGAGACCCAGTACTTC. The full variable domain, rest sourced from reference TRBV28 and TRBJ2-5, is DVKVTQSSRYLVKRTGEKVFLECVQDMDHENMFWYRQDPGLGLRLIYFSYDVKMKEKGDIPEGYSVSREKKERFSLILESASTNQTSMYLCASSPRLAGVGETQYFGPGTRLLVL.

The gene calls are TRBV5-4 and TRBJ2-3, with TRBD1 matching 7 bases. The V gene end was trimmed by 4 bases and the J gene end by 6 bases; junction bases not matched to a gene: 14. Per germline, CDR1 SGHNT and CDR2 YYREEE (reference sequence). There are 16 residues in the CDR3. The CDR3 sequence: CASSPRGDSATDTQYF. DNA for the CDR3: TGTGCCAGCAGCCCCCGAGGGGACAGTGCCACGGATACGCAGTATTTT.

V is TRBV7-9 and J is TRBJ2-3, with no clear D. Germline values: CDR1 SEHNR, CDR2 FQNEAQ (reference sequence). The CDR3 sequence is 12 residues long. V was cut by 8 bases and J by 4 bases, with 10 bases left in between. Written as DNA, the CDR3 is TGTGCCAGCCCCCGCCCCGCAGATACGCAGTATTTT. Protein product: CASPRPADTQYF.

The rearrangement uses TRBV9 and TRBJ2-1; either TRBD1 or TRBD2 may fit D (5 bases each). Trimming cost V 0 bases and J 0 bases, with 13 bases left between them. The CDR3 totals 17 residues. CDR1 is SGDLS, CDR2 YYNGEE, per germline. CDR3 bases: TGTGCCAGCAGCGTAGGACCCACTGGGGGCTCCTACAATGAGCAGTTCTTC. Protein sequence: CASSVGPTGGSYNEQFF.

This chain connects TRBV5-1 to TRBJ2-7; tentative D call: TRBD1 (6 bases). This CDR3 has 14 residues. Between the trimmed V and J ends, which lost 0 bases and 2 bases, there was a span of 9 bases. The V gene's germline CDR1 is SGHRS and CDR2 YFSETQ. The CDR3 region is CASSLAQGAYEQYF. CDR3 DNA sequence: TGCGCCAGCAGCTTGGCACAGGGAGCCTACGAGCAGTACTTC.

This clonotype was counted a few times. The rearrangement links TRBV15 to TRBJ2-4; no clear D gene. Between the trimmed V and J ends, which lost 5 bases and 0 bases, there was a span of 17 bases. This CDR3 is 17 amino acids long. Germline-derived CDR1 and CDR2 are LNHNV and YYDKDF (reference sequence). CDR3 sequence reads: CATSPPWIARAKNIQYF. Written as DNA, the CDR3 is TGTGCCACCAGCCCCCCCTGGATAGCTAGAGCCAAAAACATTCAGTACTTC.

This chain joins TRBV5-1 and TRBJ2-2; tentatively, D is TRBD1 or TRBD2 (5 bases each). V lost 4 bases and J 3 bases, leaving 25 bases between the germline ends. The CDR3 has 19 residues. Germline V lookup: CDR1 SGHRS, CDR2 YFSETQ. The CDR3 here is CASSPGTVTTSGDTGELFF. The CDR3 nucleotides read TGCGCCAGCAGCCCCGGGACGGTGACTACCAGTGGGGACACCGGGGAGCTGTTTTTT.

This clonotype was found a few times. The CDR3: CASSKGLGNNEQFF. Written as DNA, the CDR3 is TGCGCCAGCAGCAAGGGACTAGGGAACAATGAGCAGTTCTTC. The chain combines TRBV5-1 with TRBJ2-1; TRBD2 matches 8 bases. The CDR3 contains 14 residues. Germline V CDR1 and CDR2: SGHRS, YFSETQ. The V and J ends lost 4 bases and 5 bases, in that order; junction bases with no gene match: 5. Variable domain in full (rest from reference TRBV5-1 and TRBJ2-1): KAGVTQTPRYLIKTRGQQVTLSCSPISGHRSVSWYQQTPGQGLQFLFEYFSETQRNKGNFPGRFSGRQFSNSRSEMNVSTLELGDSALYLCASSKGLGNNEQFFGPGTRLTVL.

This chain joins TRBV3-1 and TRBJ2-3; the D is unclear. Germline loops: CDR1 LGHDT, CDR2 YNNKEL (reference sequence). This CDR3 comprises 17 residues. Trimming cost V 3 bases and J 0 bases, with 16 bases left between them. The CDR3 sequence: CASSHSSRRASTDTQYF. The CDR3 DNA sequence: TGTGCCAGCAGCCACTCGTCCCGACGGGCTAGCACAGATACGCAGTATTTT.